This TCR beta chain comes out of a study of regulatory T cells in long-lasting Graves disease. Germline CDR1 and CDR2: MNHNS and SASEGT. The CDR3 sequence is 14 residues long. With 10 bases clipped from V and 0 bases from J, the junction kept 8 bases outside the gene matches. Documented time point: persistent/refractory GD, antithyroid drugs over 5 years with positive TRAb. PBMCs were the source of the RNA used for TCR sequencing. Blood from the periphery, 8 to 9.5 milliliters in all, was drawn into EDTA tubes. iRepertoire HTBI primers and Arm-PCR of CDR3 regions built TCR beta libraries. TCRdb reprocessed the multiplex PCR reads with MiXCR, giving one entry per CDR3 protein. Among 310,000 or so distinct CDR3 sequences listed, around 21% were seen once.

The sequence was collected from a female donor with Graves disease. The specimen was peripheral blood mononuclear cells (PBMCs), collected when the disease was refractory, from a patient treated with antithyroid drugs. The rearrangement links TRBV6-1 to TRBJ2-7; 8 nucleotides line up with TRBD2. As DNA, the CDR3 is TGTGCCACCCAACTAGCGGCGAGCTCCTACGAGCAGTACTTC. Residues: CATQLAASSYEQYF.